This T cell receptor (beta chain) comes out of a study of Graves' ophthalmopathy and Graves' hyperthyroidism. General observations from the study: Ophthalmopathy was separated from stable hyperthyroidism by a 13-signature model with roughly 90% sensitivity and over 70% specificity. Blood samples also showed most expanded thyroid clonotypes exceeding 0.001 frequency.

Germline CDR1 and CDR2: MNHEY and SMNVEV (reference sequence). This CDR3 spans 13 amino acids. V lost 3 bases, J lost 4 bases, and 10 bases lay in between. Details on this clonotype: The antigen remains undetermined.

Investigators amplified TCR beta CDR3 regions from RNA transcripts. In the first round, RT-PCR was carried out with HTBI primers, and a multiplex PCR formed the second round. MiXCR was run by TCRdb on the multiplex PCR reads, yielding one entry per CDR3 protein. The sample has approximately 210,000 distinct CDR3 sequences; approximately 28% are singletons. J is TRBJ2-7 and V is TRBV27; D might be TRBD1 (5 bases). This sequence originates from a man between 45 and 60 years old with Graves' ophthalmopathy. Sequencing used peripheral blood. CDR3 bases: TGTGCCAGCAGTTTTCAGGGCAGGTACGAGCAGTACTTC. This encodes CASSFQGRYEQYF.